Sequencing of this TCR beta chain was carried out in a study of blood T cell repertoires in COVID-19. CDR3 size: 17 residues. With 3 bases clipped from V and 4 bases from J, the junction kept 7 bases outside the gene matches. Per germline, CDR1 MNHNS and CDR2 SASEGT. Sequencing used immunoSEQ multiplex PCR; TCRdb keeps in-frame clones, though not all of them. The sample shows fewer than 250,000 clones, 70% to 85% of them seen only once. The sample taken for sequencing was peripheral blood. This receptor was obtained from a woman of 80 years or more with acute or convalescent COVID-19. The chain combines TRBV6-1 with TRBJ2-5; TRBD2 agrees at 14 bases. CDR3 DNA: TGTGCCAGCAGTGATCGACTAGCGGGAGGGACTCTAGAGACCCAGTACTTC. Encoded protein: CASSDRLAGGTLETQYF.